The 5 T cell receptor beta chains given below trace back to one sample, sequenced in a study of T cell changes during pregnancy in multiple sclerosis. Only in-frame clones appear in the TCRdb table, and some are missing; sequencing was by immunoSEQ multiplex PCR. The data hold about 40,000 clones, with around nine tenths observed a single time. Sequenced material: peripheral blood, taken before pregnancy. The receptors here all came from a female donor with multiple sclerosis, enrolled in a pregnancy study.

Only one count was recorded for this clone. This chain links TRBV6-1 with TRBJ1-2; 7 nucleotides align to TRBD1. The CDR3 loop spans 17 amino acids. The J segment lost 3 bases and the V segment lost 2 bases, leaving 12 bases of the junction unmatched. CDR1 is MNHNS, CDR2 SASEGT, per germline. The CDR3 bases are TGTGCCAGCAGTGAACGACCGCACAGGGGCCTCTACTATGGCTACACCTTC. The encoded protein is CASSERPHRGLYYGYTF.

This clone turned up a few times. This chain joins TRBV19 and TRBJ2-6, with D perhaps TRBD2 (6 bases). The germline V gene has CDR1 LNHDA and CDR2 SQIVND (reference sequence). The length of the CDR3 is 13 residues. V gave up 3 bases and J gave up 8 bases, with 8 bases separating them. Written as DNA, the CDR3 is TGTGCCAGTAGTATTGGAGGGACCAACGTCCTGACTTTC. Translated, it gives CASSIGGTNVLTF.

The chain carries TRBV5-1 and TRBJ2-6; 9 nucleotides agree with TRBD1. Germline values: CDR1 SGHRS, CDR2 YFSETQ. This CDR3 contains 18 residues. Losses at the gene ends were 4 bases for V and 0 bases for J; bases not matched to a gene: 8. The CDR3 loop is CASSQQGALHSGANVLTF. The CDR3 DNA is TGCGCCAGCAGCCAACAGGGGGCTTTGCACTCTGGGGCCAACGTCCTGACTTTC.

The J gene is TRBJ2-5, the V gene TRBV2; TRBD2 agrees at 8 bases. With 4 bases clipped from V and 4 bases from J, the junction kept 2 bases outside the gene matches. Germline V CDR1 and CDR2: SNHLY, FYNNEI. The CDR3 runs 13 residues. The DNA of the CDR3 is TGTGCCAGCAGTGCGCTAGCGGGAGAGACCCAGTACTTC. The encoded protein is CASSALAGETQYF.

V is TRBV18 and J is TRBJ2-6, with D possibly matching TRBD1 (6 bases). The V gene lost 6 bases and the J gene lost 4 bases, with 10 bases spanning the gap. Looked up from germline, CDR1 is KGHSH and CDR2 is LQKENI. CDR3 length: 14 amino acids. The CDR3 region has the DNA TGTGCCAGCTCCCTGGGGGCCGGGGCCAACGTCCTGACTTTC. Protein: CASSLGAGANVLTF.